The subject of this entry is one T cell receptor beta chain. Its cognate antigen is unknown. This sample's time point: week 23, last vaccination. Vaccination comprised doses that each held 300 ug of mutant IDH1 20-mer peptide, plus topical imiquimod. Sequencing was performed with immunoSEQ multiplex PCR; in TCRdb, only in-frame clones are kept and a portion is missing. The data contain around 80,000 clones, 75% to 90% of them seen just once; the ten biggest clones take up approximately 0.8%. The record originates from a study of a mutant IDH1 vaccine in newly diagnosed glioma. The sample consisted of PBMCs, taken from a glioma patient whose treatment included an IDH1 peptide vaccine. This clonotype originated in a woman aged 45-59 years with glioma.

The CDR3: CASNVRDKPYEQYF. The CDR3 DNA reads TGTGCCAGCAACGTCCGGGACAAGCCCTACGAGCAGTACTTC. J is TRBJ2-7 and V is TRBV11-3, with D tentatively TRBD1 (6 bases). From germline, CDR1 is SGHNT and CDR2 YENEEA. The CDR3 consists of 14 residues. V was pared by 7 bases and J by 2 bases, with 15 bases between.